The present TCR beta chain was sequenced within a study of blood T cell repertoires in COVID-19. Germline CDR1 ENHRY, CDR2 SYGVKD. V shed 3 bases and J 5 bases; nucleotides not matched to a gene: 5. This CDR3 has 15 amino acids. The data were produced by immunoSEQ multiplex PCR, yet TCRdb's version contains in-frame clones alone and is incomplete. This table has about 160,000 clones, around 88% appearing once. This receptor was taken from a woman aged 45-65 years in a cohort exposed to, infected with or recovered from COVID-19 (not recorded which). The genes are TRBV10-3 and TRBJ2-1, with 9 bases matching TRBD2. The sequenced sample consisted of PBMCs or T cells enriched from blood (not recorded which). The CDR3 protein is CAISDGLAGNNEQFF. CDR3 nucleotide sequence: TGTGCCATCAGTGACGGCCTAGCGGGGAACAATGAGCAGTTCTTC.